This entry lists 21 T cell receptor beta chains sequenced from one sample in a study of Tregs in tolerant kidney transplant recipients. The table came from immunoSEQ multiplex PCR; TCRdb's copy has only in-frame clones and leaves some out. Of tens of thousands of clones in the sample, around 85% were seen once. The sequencing used Tregs from blood, collected before the transplant. These receptor sequences come from a human donor who received a combined kidney and bone marrow transplant.

This chain links TRBV2 with TRBJ2-3; D may correspond to TRBD1 or TRBD2 (5 bases each). Germline lookup yields CDR1 SNHLY and CDR2 FYNNEI. With 5 bases removed from V and 0 bases from J, the gap between germline ends came to 12 bases. The CDR3 covers 15 residues. Here the CDR3 reads CASSTPGPSTDTQYF. CDR3 coding DNA: TGTGCCAGCAGTACCCCGGGGCCTAGCACAGATACGCAGTATTTT.

The J gene is TRBJ2-5, the V gene TRBV27; 13 bases map to TRBD2. The V gene's germline CDR1 is MNHEY and CDR2 SMNVEV (reference sequence). The CDR3 runs 16 residues. Trimming took 4 bases from V and 5 from J; bases not matched to a gene: 7. In DNA form, the CDR3 reads TGTGCCAGCAGTTCGACTAGCGGGGGGTCGTGGGAGACCCAGTACTTC. Amino acid sequence: CASSSTSGGSWETQYF.

The rearrangement uses TRBV20-1 and TRBJ1-5, with 7 nucleotides matching TRBD1. This CDR3 is built from 11 residues. J was trimmed by 16 bases and V by 6 bases; bases with no gene match: 12. CDR1 and CDR2 from the germline V gene are DFQATT and SNEGSKA (reference sequence). The CDR3 reads CSAPDRSSYHF. CDR3 nucleotides: TGCAGTGCCCCGGACAGGTCTTCGTACCATTTT.

The CDR3: CASSGPGGIGTEAFF. CDR3 DNA sequence: TGCGCCAGCAGCGGTCCAGGGGGCATTGGCACTGAAGCTTTCTTT. V gene TRBV5-1 combines with J gene TRBJ1-1; 8 bases are a match to TRBD1. CDR1 SGHRS and CDR2 YFSETQ come from the germline V gene. The CDR3 loop spans 15 amino acids. The J segment lost 4 bases and the V segment lost 4 bases, leaving 9 bases of the junction unmatched.

This rearrangement joins TRBV4-1 to TRBJ2-7, with D tentatively TRBD2 (7 bases). The V end lost 4 bases, the J end lost 5 bases, and 21 bases lay between the germline ends. The germline V gene encodes CDR1 MGHRA and CDR2 YSYEKL. The CDR3 spans 16 residues. DNA of the CDR3: TGCGCCAGCAGCCCCGGGGGGCAGGGCCATCGGGACGAGCAGTACTTC. The encoded protein is CASSPGGQGHRDEQYF.

The chain combines TRBV15 with TRBJ2-7; possible D gene TRBD1, 5 bases. Germline CDR1 reads LNHNV; CDR2 reads YYDKDF (reference sequence). CDR3 size: 16 residues. V gave up 0 bases and J gave up 3 bases, with 15 bases separating them. The CDR3 nucleotides read TGTGCCACCAGCAGAGATCTACCTAGACAGAACTACGAGCAGTACTTC. This encodes CATSRDLPRQNYEQYF.

The V and J genes are TRBV11-2 and TRBJ2-5; D is uncertain. The V and J ends lost 1 base and 3 bases respectively, with 3 bases between them. In germline, CDR1 is SGHAT, CDR2 FQNNGV. CDR3 size: 12 residues. The CDR3 region is CASSLAKETQYF. The CDR3, as DNA: TGTGCCAGCAGCTTAGCCAAAGAGACCCAGTACTTC.

This clone was counted once. The V gene is TRBV7-9, the J gene TRBJ2-1; 10 bases map to TRBD2. The CDR3 consists of 15 residues. With V trimmed by 8 bases and J by 7 bases, 11 bases remained unmatched. CDR1 is SEHNR and CDR2 is FQNEAQ in the germline V gene (reference sequence). CDR3 sequence (DNA): TGTGCCAGCCGGGGACTAGCGCCAAAAGGGAATGAGCAGTTCTTC. It codes for CASRGLAPKGNEQFF.

The gene calls are TRBV2 and TRBJ2-7, with 8 positions matching TRBD2. V was clipped by 7 bases and J by 2 bases; unmatched bases: 13. The CDR3 length is 16 residues. Germline CDR1 SNHLY, CDR2 FYNNEI. CDR3 in amino acids: CASTRGRGGPPYEQYF. The CDR3 region has the DNA TGTGCCAGCACCCGGGGACGGGGGGGGCCGCCCTACGAGCAGTACTTC.

As to this clone: Within the sample, other DNA sequences also encode this same CDR3. V and J are TRBV7-9 and TRBJ1-2; TRBD1 matches at 7 bases. The germline V gene has CDR1 SEHNR and CDR2 FQNEAQ (reference sequence). Unmatched junction bases numbered 2, after V lost 5 bases and J lost 2 bases. The CDR3 consists of 13 residues. CDR3 in DNA: TGTGCCAGCAGCCCGGGACAGAACTATGGCTACACCTTC. Its protein product is CASSPGQNYGYTF.

As concerns this clone: Other DNA sequences in this sample translate to the same CDR3. The chain couples TRBV30 to TRBJ1-2, with D possibly TRBD1 on 5 matching bases. Germline CDR1 and CDR2: GTSNPN and SVGIG (reference sequence). V shed 2 bases and J shed 0 bases, with 10 bases lying between them. This CDR3 contains 14 residues. CDR3 amino acids: CAWSLGTTNYGYTF. CDR3 sequence (DNA): TGTGCCTGGAGTCTCGGGACGACTAACTATGGCTACACCTTC. The variable domain in full, completed from reference TRBV30 and TRBJ1-2, reads SQTIHQWPATLVQPVGSPLSLECTVEGTSNPNLYWYRQAAGRGLQLLFYSVGIGQISSEVPQNLSASRPQDRQFILSSKKLLLSDSGFYLCAWSLGTTNYGYTFGSGTRLTVV.

The DNA of the CDR3 is TGTGCCAGCAGTGACGACCTAGCCAAAAACATTCAGTACTTC. As protein: CASSDDLAKNIQYF. V usage is TRBV2 and J usage is TRBJ2-4, with D unclear. This CDR3 has 14 residues. Germline CDR1 and CDR2: SNHLY and FYNNEI. The V end lost 3 bases, the J end lost 0 bases, and 6 bases lay between the germline ends.

Details on this clone: A read error may be the cause here, since a much bigger clone is one base away. The conserved final phenylalanine or tryptophan is absent from the CDR3, which likely points to a read error. The CDR3 spells CASTLKGAHTEAFI. DNA of the CDR3: TGTGCCAGTACCCTAAAGGGGGCCCACACTGAAGCTTTCATT. The chain combines TRBV19 with TRBJ1-1; 7 nucleotides line up with TRBD1. Trimming at V came to 7 bases and at J to 3 bases, leaving 8 bases not matched to a gene. Germline CDR1 and CDR2: LNHDA and SQIVND (reference sequence). This CDR3 has 14 amino acids.

The chain recombines TRBV9 with TRBJ2-2, with a possible D match to TRBD2 (6 bases). CDR3 length: 14 residues. Germline lookup yields CDR1 SGDLS and CDR2 YYNGEE. Trimming cost V 0 bases and J 5 bases, with 8 bases left between them. DNA for the CDR3: TGTGCCAGCAGCGTAGTGGGGGGAACCGGGGAGCTGTTTTTT. This encodes CASSVVGGTGELFF. Together with reference TRBV9 and TRBJ2-2, the CDR3 gives the full variable domain: DSGVTQTPKHLITATGQRVTLRCSPRSGDLSVYWYQQSLDQGLQFLIQYYNGEERAKGNILERFSAQQFPDLHSELNLSSLELGDSALYFCASSVVGGTGELFFGEGSRLTVL.

The rearrangement joins TRBV5-1 to TRBJ2-1; D perhaps matches TRBD1 (5 bases). Trimming took off 1 base at V and 9 bases at J, with 11 bases between the two ends. This CDR3 has 13 amino acids. In germline, CDR1 is SGHRS, CDR2 YFSETQ. CDR3 nucleotide sequence: TGCGCCAGCAGCTTGTTTGGGCAGGGTGAGCAGTTCTTC. Its translation: CASSLFGQGEQFF.

V usage is TRBV7-2 and J usage is TRBJ2-3; TRBD1 matches at 7 bases. The germline gives CDR1 SGHTA, CDR2 FQGNSA. Trimming removed 6 bases from V and 1 base from J; junction bases left unmatched: 13. The length of the CDR3 is 17 residues. For the CDR3, the DNA is TGTGCCAGCAGTTACAGGGGCTGGGTCTGGGGCACAGATACGCAGTATTTT. It translates to CASSYRGWVWGTDTQYF.

The chain is built from TRBV6-1 and TRBJ2-7; 8 positions agree with TRBD1. The CDR3 is 14 amino acids. Germline V gives CDR1 MNHNS, CDR2 SASEGT. The ends lost 7 bases at V and 6 bases at J; junction bases unmatched: 11. CDR3 sequence reads: CASTGRGRLGEQYF. DNA for the CDR3: TGTGCCAGCACGGGCAGGGGGCGCCTTGGCGAGCAGTACTTC.

This clone was seen only once. CDR3 region: CATSRDIRGADGYTF. In nucleotides, the CDR3 is TGTGCCACCAGCAGAGATATTCGGGGAGCGGATGGCTACACCTTC. V and J are TRBV15 and TRBJ1-2, with unresolved D. Germline-derived CDR1 and CDR2 are LNHNV and YYDKDF (reference sequence). The CDR3 sequence is 15 residues long. The V gene lost 0 bases and the J gene lost 6 bases, with 14 bases spanning the gap.

This chain joins TRBV6-5 and TRBJ1-4; the D gene is possibly TRBD1 (5 bases). The ends were cut back, 0 bases at V and 8 bases at J, with 10 bases in the middle. The CDR3 contains 14 residues. Germline V gene sequence: CDR1 MNHEY, CDR2 SVGAGI. CDR3 coding DNA: TGTGCCAGCAGTTACTCGAGGGGTAGGGAAAAACTGTTTTTT. It translates to CASSYSRGREKLFF.

The chain joins TRBV2 to TRBJ1-2; no definite D call. The CDR3 runs to 11 residues. Germline lookup yields CDR1 SNHLY and CDR2 FYNNEI. V was shortened by 7 bases and J by 4 bases, with 7 bases between the two germline ends. The DNA of the CDR3 is TGTGCCAGCATAGAAGGCTATGGCTACACCTTC. Translating it yields CASIEGYGYTF. The full variable domain, its missing parts supplied by reference TRBV2 and TRBJ1-2, is EPEVTQTPSHQVTQMGQEVILRCVPISNHLYFYWYRQILGQKVEFLVSFYNNEISEKSEIFDDQFSVERPDGSNFTLKIRSTKLEDSAMYFCASIEGYGYTFGSGTRLTVV.

This chain connects TRBV28 to TRBJ1-2; D gene uncertain. The CDR3 length is 14 residues. Germline CDR1 and CDR2: MDHEN and SYDVKM. V shed 3 bases and J shed 4 bases, with 12 bases lying between them. CDR3: CASSLRDGLYGYTF. CDR3 sequence (DNA): TGTGCCAGCAGTTTGCGCGACGGCCTCTATGGCTACACCTTC.